The source of this TCR beta chain is a study of CD8 T cells in ankylosing spondylitis. Regarding the study as a whole: Disease-linked clones were found to be CD8+ and relatively rare in peripheral blood. A TCR beta motif of under 10 highly homologous variants appeared characteristic of ankylosing spondylitis blood. Reports say disease-linked clones showed up significantly more in matched ankylosing spondylitis synovial fluid.

Scientists made TCR beta libraries using quantitative 5'-RACE with molecular barcodes. TCRdb ran MiXCR on the 5' RACE reads and lists one entry per CDR3 protein. The sample includes 150,000 to 200,000 distinct CDR3 sequences, around 17% of them seen just once. This clonotype was detected ten times or more. Its antigen is unknown. V shed 4 bases, J shed 6 bases, and the junction held 3 bases outside the gene matches. CDR3 length: 15 residues. Germline V CDR1 and CDR2: SGHRS, YFSETQ. The clonotype originates from a male donor with ankylosing spondylitis or in good health (not recorded which). V gene TRBV5-1 combines with J gene TRBJ1-6; 11 positions match TRBD1. Sample: blood, either unsorted or a sorted T cell fraction (not recorded which). DNA for the CDR3: TGCGCCAGCAGCGCGGGACAGGGGGTTAATTCACCCCTCCACTTT. This codes for CASSAGQGVNSPLHF.